The subject of this entry is one TCR beta chain. Its antigen is not identified. TCRdb passed the 5' RACE reads through MiXCR, listing each CDR3 protein once. Here the sample spans approximately 200,000 distinct CDR3 sequences, 9.5% to 15% being singletons. The data originate from a study of CD8 T cells in ankylosing spondylitis. Study outcomes and limitations: The disease-linked clones had a CD8+ phenotype and low blood frequencies. There were earlier reports of some motif variants in reactive arthritis synovial fluid and blood.

Germline V gives CDR1 SGHVS, CDR2 FNYEAQ. Trimming pared 5 bases from V and 3 bases from J, leaving 17 bases between. The CDR3 length is 15 residues. The chain combines TRBV7-6 with TRBJ2-7; no reliable D call. The clonotype was recovered from a male donor with ankylosing spondylitis or in good health (not recorded which). The source material was blood, either unsorted or a sorted T cell fraction (not recorded which). CDR3 coding DNA: TGTGCCAGCAGCCCAGAGGCCAGTATGATCTACGAGCAGTACTTC. As protein: CASSPEASMIYEQYF.